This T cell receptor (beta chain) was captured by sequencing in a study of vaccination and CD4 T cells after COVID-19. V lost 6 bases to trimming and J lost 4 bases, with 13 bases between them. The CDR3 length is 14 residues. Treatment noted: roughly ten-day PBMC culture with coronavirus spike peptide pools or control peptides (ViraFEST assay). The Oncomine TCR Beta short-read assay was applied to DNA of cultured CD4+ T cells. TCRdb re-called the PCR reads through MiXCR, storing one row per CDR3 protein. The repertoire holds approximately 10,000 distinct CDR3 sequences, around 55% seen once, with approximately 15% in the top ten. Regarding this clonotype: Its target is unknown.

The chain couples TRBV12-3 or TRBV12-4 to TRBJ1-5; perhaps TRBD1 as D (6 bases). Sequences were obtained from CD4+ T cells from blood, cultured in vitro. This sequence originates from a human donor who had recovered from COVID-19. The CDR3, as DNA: TGTGCCAGCAGCTCCGGGACATTGAATCAGCCCCAGCATTTT. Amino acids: CASSSGTLNQPQHF.